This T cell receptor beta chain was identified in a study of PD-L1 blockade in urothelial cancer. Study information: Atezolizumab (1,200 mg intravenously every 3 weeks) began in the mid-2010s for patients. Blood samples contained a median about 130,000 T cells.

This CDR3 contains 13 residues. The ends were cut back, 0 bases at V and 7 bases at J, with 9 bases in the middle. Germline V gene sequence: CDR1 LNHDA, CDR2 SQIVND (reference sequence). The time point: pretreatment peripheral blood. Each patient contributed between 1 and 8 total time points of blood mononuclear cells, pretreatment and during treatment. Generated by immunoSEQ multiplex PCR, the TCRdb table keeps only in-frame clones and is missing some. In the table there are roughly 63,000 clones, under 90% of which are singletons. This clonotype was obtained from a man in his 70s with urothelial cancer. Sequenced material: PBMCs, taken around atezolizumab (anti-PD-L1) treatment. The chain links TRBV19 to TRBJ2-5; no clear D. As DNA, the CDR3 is TGTGCCAGTAGTATAGACCCCCGAGCGACCCAGTACTTC. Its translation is CASSIDPRATQYF.